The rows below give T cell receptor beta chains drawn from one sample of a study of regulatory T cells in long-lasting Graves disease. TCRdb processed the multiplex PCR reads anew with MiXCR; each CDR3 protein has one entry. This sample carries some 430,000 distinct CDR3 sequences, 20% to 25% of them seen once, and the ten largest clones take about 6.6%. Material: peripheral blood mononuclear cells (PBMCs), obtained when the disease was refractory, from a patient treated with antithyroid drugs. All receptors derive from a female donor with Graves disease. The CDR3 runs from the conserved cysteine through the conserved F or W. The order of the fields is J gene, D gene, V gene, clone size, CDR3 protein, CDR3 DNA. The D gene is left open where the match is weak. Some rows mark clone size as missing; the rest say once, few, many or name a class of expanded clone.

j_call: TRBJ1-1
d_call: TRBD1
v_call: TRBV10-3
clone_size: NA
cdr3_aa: CAISPRAGGHTEAFF
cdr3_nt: TGTGCCATCAGTCCCCGTGCAGGGGGCCATACTGAAGCTTTCTTT

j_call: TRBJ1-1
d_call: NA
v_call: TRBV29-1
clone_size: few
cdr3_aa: CSVEGDGNAEAFF
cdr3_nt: TGCAGCGTTGAAGGGGACGGGAATGCTGAAGCTTTCTTT

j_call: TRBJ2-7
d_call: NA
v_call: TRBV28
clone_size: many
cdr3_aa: CASGTRTVTFYEQYF
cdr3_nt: TGTGCCAGCGGAACAAGGACAGTCACTTTCTACGAGCAGTACTTC

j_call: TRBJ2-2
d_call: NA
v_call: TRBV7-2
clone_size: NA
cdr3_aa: CASSSGPSTGELFF
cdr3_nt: TGTGCCAGCAGCTCGGGACCGAGCACCGGGGAGCTGTTTTTT

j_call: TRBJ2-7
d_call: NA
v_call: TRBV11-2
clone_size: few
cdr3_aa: CASGPRGTYSYEQYF
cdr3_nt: TGTGCCAGCGGACCGAGAGGGACGTACTCCTACGAGCAGTACTTC

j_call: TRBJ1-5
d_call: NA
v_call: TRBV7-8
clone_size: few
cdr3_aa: CASSPWQGSQPQHF
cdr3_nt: TGTGCCAGCAGCCCTTGGCAGGGCAGTCAGCCCCAGCATTTT

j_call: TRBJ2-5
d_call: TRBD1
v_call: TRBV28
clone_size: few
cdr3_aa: CASSQTGGAGQTQYF
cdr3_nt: TGTGCCAGCAGCCAGACAGGGGGCGCGGGACAGACCCAGTACTTC

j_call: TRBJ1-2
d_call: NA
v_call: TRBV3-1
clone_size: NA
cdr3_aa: CASSQRGGPGYTF
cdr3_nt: TGTGCCAGCAGCCAAAGGGGGGGCCCCGGCTACACCTTC

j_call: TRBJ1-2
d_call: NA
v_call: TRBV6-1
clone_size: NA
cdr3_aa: CASRGNIGYGYTF
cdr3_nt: TGTGCCAGTAGGGGGAATATCGGTTATGGCTACACCTTC

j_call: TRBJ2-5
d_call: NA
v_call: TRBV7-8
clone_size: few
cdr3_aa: CASSLEEGETQYF
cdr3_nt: TGTGCCAGCAGCTTAGAAGAGGGGGAGACCCAGTACTTC

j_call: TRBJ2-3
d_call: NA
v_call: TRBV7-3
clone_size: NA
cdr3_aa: CASSIGGADTQYF
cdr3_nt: TGTGCCAGCAGCATCGGGGGCGCAGATACGCAGTATTTT

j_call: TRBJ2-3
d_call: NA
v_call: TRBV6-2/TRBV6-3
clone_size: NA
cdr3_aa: CASSYDEAQYF
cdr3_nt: TGTGCCAGCAGTTATGACGAGGCGCAGTATTTT

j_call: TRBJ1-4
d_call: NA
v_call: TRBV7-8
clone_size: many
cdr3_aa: CASTLTPRPNEKLFF
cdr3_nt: TGTGCCAGCACCCTGACGCCACGGCCTAATGAAAAACTGTTTTTT

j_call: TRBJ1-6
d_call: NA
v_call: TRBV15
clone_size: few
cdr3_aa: CATSRVYLGEGGDSPLHF
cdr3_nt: TGTGCCACCAGCAGAGTTTATTTAGGGGAAGGAGGTGATTCACCCCTCCACTTT

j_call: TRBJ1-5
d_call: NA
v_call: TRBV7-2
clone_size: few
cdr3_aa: CASSHTHTNQPQHF
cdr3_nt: TGTGCCAGCAGCCATACACACACCAATCAGCCCCAGCATTTT

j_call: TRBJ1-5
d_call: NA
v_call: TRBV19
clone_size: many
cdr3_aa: CASRTDRNQPQHF
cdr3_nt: TGTGCCAGTAGGACAGATCGAAATCAGCCCCAGCATTTT

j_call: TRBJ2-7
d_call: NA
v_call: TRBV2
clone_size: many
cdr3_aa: CASSENRDPTPYEQYF
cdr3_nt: TGTGCCAGCAGTGAAAATAGGGACCCCACACCCTACGAGCAGTACTTC

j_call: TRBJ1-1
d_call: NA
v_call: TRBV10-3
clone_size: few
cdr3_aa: CAIREPRVDTEAFF
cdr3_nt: TGTGCCATCAGAGAACCTCGGGTGGACACTGAAGCTTTCTTT